These 26 T cell receptor beta chains originate from one sample sequenced in a study of shared clonotypes between healthy human individuals. Sequencing was performed with immunoSEQ multiplex PCR; in TCRdb, only in-frame clones are kept and a portion is missing. The sample lists roughly 2,000,000 clones; about 94% were seen once. Positive CCR7 selection of CD45RO-negative cells yielded the naive CD8 cells, and terminally differentiated effector memory CD45RA+ cells were excluded. Input material: naive CD8+ T cells from PBMCs. The receptors come from a young man in good health. Some clones in this sample may be carry-over from other donors' samples.

As to this clone: The identical CDR3 is also encoded by other nucleotide sequences in the sample. V gene TRBV9 combines with J gene TRBJ2-3; 8 nucleotides agree with TRBD2. Germline V gene sequence: CDR1 SGDLS, CDR2 YYNGEE. The junction had 2 bases not matched to a gene; V was cut back by 2 bases and J by 3 bases. The CDR3 covers 14 residues. The CDR3 loop is CASSVGLATDTQYF. The CDR3 region has the DNA TGTGCCAGCAGCGTCGGACTAGCTACAGATACGCAGTATTTT.

The rearrangement uses TRBV7-9 and TRBJ1-4, with D possibly TRBD1 on 5 matching bases. The CDR3 runs 15 residues. Trimming removed 5 bases from V and 6 bases from J, with 16 bases in between. Germline V gene sequence: CDR1 SEHNR, CDR2 FQNEAQ (reference sequence). The CDR3 is CASSPTRGGDEKLFF. The CDR3 DNA reads as TGTGCCAGCAGCCCGACTCGGGGGGGAGATGAAAAACTGTTTTTT.

V and J are TRBV13 and TRBJ1-1, with 8 positions matching TRBD1. Germline lookup yields CDR1 PRHDT and CDR2 FYEKMQ (reference sequence). The CDR3 extends over 13 amino acids. V gave up 5 bases and J gave up 5 bases; unmatched junction bases: 4. CDR3 nucleotides: TGTGCCAGCAGCCGACAGGGGCGGACTGAAGCTTTCTTT. Translating gives CASSRQGRTEAFF.

This rearrangement joins TRBV4-1 to TRBJ1-4; no clear D. This CDR3 has 15 amino acids. CDR1 and CDR2 from the germline V gene are MGHRA and YSYEKL. Trimming cost V 3 bases and J 2 bases, with 10 bases left between them. The CDR3 loop is CASSQLFGTNEKLFF. The DNA of the CDR3 is TGCGCCAGCAGCCAGCTGTTCGGCACTAATGAAAAACTGTTTTTT.

Details on this clone: Other DNA variants within this sample encode the same CDR3. This chain links TRBV27 with TRBJ2-7, with 9 bases lining up with TRBD1. Trimming at V came to 3 bases and at J to 2 bases, leaving 5 bases not matched to a gene. The CDR3 has 15 amino acids. Germline V gene data show CDR1 as MNHEY and CDR2 as SMNVEV (reference sequence). The CDR3 is CASSLAGTGTYEQYF. The CDR3 nucleotides are TGTGCCAGCAGTTTGGCCGGGACAGGGACCTACGAGCAGTACTTC.

The V call is TRBV11-2, the J call TRBJ2-7; no firm D call. The CDR3 is made up of 9 amino acids. V was clipped by 9 bases and J by 3 bases, with 3 bases between them. From germline, CDR1 is SGHAT and CDR2 FQNNGV. The DNA for the CDR3 is TGTGCCAGTGGCTACGAGCAGTACTTC. Protein: CASGYEQYF.

The rearrangement joins TRBV9 to TRBJ1-4; the D is unclear. Trimming left V 4 bases short and J 0 bases short, with 10 bases between. The CDR3 contains 15 residues. The germline V gene has CDR1 SGDLS and CDR2 YYNGEE. The CDR3 loop is CASSTDGTTNEKLFF. The CDR3 DNA follows: TGTGCCAGCAGCACCGACGGGACAACTAATGAAAAACTGTTTTTT.

This clone has a single count. The CDR3 loop is CASTSPAGGDIGYEQYF. The CDR3 DNA follows: TGTGCCAGCACCAGCCCCGCCGGTGGGGATATAGGGTACGAGCAGTACTTC. The chain employs TRBV11-3 and TRBJ2-7; no definite D call. Trimming took 7 bases from V and 4 from J, leaving 26 bases between them. The CDR3 contains 17 residues. CDR1 and CDR2 (germline): SGHNT, YENEEA.

In DNA, the CDR3 is TGTGCCAATATACCGGGCTCTAAAGACTATGGCTACACCTTC. As protein: CANIPGSKDYGYTF. This chain joins TRBV6-4 and TRBJ1-2; D gene uncertain. The CDR3 extends over 14 amino acids. V was pared by 10 bases and J by 3 bases, with 18 bases between. Germline values: CDR1 MRHNA, CDR2 SNTAGT.

CDR3 residues: CASRWESSYEQYF. CDR3 DNA: TGCGCCAGCAGGTGGGAAAGCTCCTACGAGCAGTACTTC. V gene TRBV5-1 combines with J gene TRBJ2-7; D is ambiguous. Germline V gene sequence: CDR1 SGHRS, CDR2 YFSETQ. The CDR3 spans 13 residues. V lost 5 bases and J lost 0, with 9 bases in between.

The chain joins TRBV5-1 to TRBJ2-1, with 11 bases aligning to TRBD2. Per the germline V gene, CDR1 is SGHRS and CDR2 is YFSETQ. The CDR3 contains 17 residues. Trimming removed 0 bases from V and 4 bases from J; junction bases left unmatched: 6. The CDR3 coding sequence is TGCGCCAGCAGCTTGGATCTAGCGGGAGGCCATTACAATGAGCAGTTCTTC. As protein: CASSLDLAGGHYNEQFF.

The chain employs TRBV28 and TRBJ2-3; 12 nucleotides agree with TRBD2. V was clipped by 3 bases and J by 2 bases; unmatched bases: 12. The germline V gene has CDR1 MDHEN and CDR2 SYDVKM. This CDR3 has 19 residues. As DNA, the CDR3 is TGTGCCAGCAGTTTCCCCATAAATCGACTAGCGGGAGCCACAGATACGCAGTATTTT. Translated, it gives CASSFPINRLAGATDTQYF.

The chain carries TRBV27 and TRBJ2-2; perhaps TRBD2 as D (5 bases). Trimming left V 5 bases short and J 0 bases short, with 19 bases between. The CDR3 is 18 amino acids. Germline loops: CDR1 MNHEY, CDR2 SMNVEV (reference sequence). In nucleotides, the CDR3 is TGTGCCAGCAGTCCCTTGGCTGTTCGGGGATCGAACACCGGGGAGCTGTTTTTT. As protein: CASSPLAVRGSNTGELFF.

The CDR3 DNA sequence: TGTGCCAGCAGCGCCCCCGGGGGGGGAACCTACGAGCAGTACTTC. This gives the protein CASSAPGGGTYEQYF. This chain connects TRBV6-1 to TRBJ2-7, with 8 bases aligning to TRBD2. This CDR3 comprises 15 residues. CDR1 MNHNS and CDR2 SASEGT come from the germline V gene. With 6 bases clipped from V and 2 bases from J, the junction kept 9 bases outside the gene matches.

The chain has TRBV6-5 and TRBJ2-1, with D possibly being TRBD1 (5 bases). The CDR3 has 15 amino acids. The V end was cut by 6 bases, the J end by 5 bases, with 17 bases between. Germline V gene lookup returns CDR1 MNHEY and CDR2 SVGAGI. The CDR3 here is CASRIRVGPNNEQFF. The DNA of the CDR3 is TGTGCCAGCAGGATCAGGGTAGGACCCAACAATGAGCAGTTCTTC.

V gene TRBV11-2 combines with J gene TRBJ2-3, with D perhaps matching TRBD2 (5 bases). V was shortened by 0 bases and J by 4 bases, with 14 bases between the two germline ends. CDR1 is SGHAT, CDR2 FQNNGV, per germline. This CDR3 region has 16 residues. The CDR3 sequence is CASSLDPGGNADTQYF. As DNA, the CDR3 is TGTGCCAGCAGCTTAGATCCTGGAGGAAACGCAGATACGCAGTATTTT.

There are many counts of this clone. Within the sample, other DNA sequences also encode this same CDR3. V is TRBV7-6 and J is TRBJ2-7; tentatively, D is TRBD1 (5 bases). The V gene lost 4 bases and the J gene lost 2 bases, with 12 bases spanning the gap. CDR1 SGHVS and CDR2 FNYEAQ come from the germline V gene. CDR3 length equals 14 residues. CDR3 in amino acids: CASSSLAGTYEQYF. The DNA for the CDR3 is TGTGCCAGCAGCTCCCTCGCAGGGACCTACGAGCAGTACTTC. Together with reference TRBV7-6 and TRBJ2-7, the CDR3 gives the full variable domain: GAGVSQSPRYKVTKRGQDVALRCDPISGHVSLYWYRQALGQGPEFLTYFNYEAQQDKSGLPNDRFSAERPEGSISTLTIQRTEQRDSAMYRCASSSLAGTYEQYFGPGTRLTVT.

This chain connects TRBV5-1 to TRBJ2-7, with 7 bases identical to TRBD2. Germline lookup yields CDR1 SGHRS and CDR2 YFSETQ. The V gene end was trimmed by 2 bases and the J gene end by 4 bases; junction bases not matched to a gene: 9. The CDR3 is 15 residues long. In DNA form, the CDR3 reads TGCGCCAGCAGCTTTAGGACGGCTAGCGGATACGAGCAGTACTTC. This encodes CASSFRTASGYEQYF.

On this clone: The sample contains more than one DNA sequence encoding this CDR3. The chain combines TRBV7-9 with TRBJ2-5, with 7 bases matching TRBD1. Looked up from germline, CDR1 is SEHNR and CDR2 is FQNEAQ (reference sequence). The CDR3 is 14 residues long. With 4 bases clipped from V and 2 bases from J, the junction kept 4 bases outside the gene matches. The CDR3 bases are TGTGCCAGCAGCTCGGACAGGCTACAAGAGACCCAGTACTTC. This sequence encodes CASSSDRLQETQYF.

The chain couples TRBV7-9 to TRBJ2-7, with a tentative D call TRBD2 (5 bases). This CDR3 region has 12 residues. Germline CDR1 SEHNR, CDR2 FQNEAQ (reference sequence). Trimming pared 7 bases from V and 7 bases from J, leaving 14 bases between. CDR3 amino acids: CASNRASGEQYF. The CDR3 coding sequence is TGTGCCAGCAACCGGGCCTCGGGGGAGCAGTACTTC.

This sequence joins TRBV6-6 and TRBJ2-7, with D possibly TRBD2 on 5 matching bases. This CDR3 contains 14 residues. Germline V gene lookup returns CDR1 MNHNY and CDR2 SVGAGI (reference sequence). The V and J ends lost 1 base and 3 bases respectively, with 10 bases between them. The DNA of the CDR3 is TGTGCCAGCAGTTACTTCGTAGGAGGCTACGAGCAGTACTTC. This translates into CASSYFVGGYEQYF.

This rearrangement joins TRBV7-9 to TRBJ2-3; 11 nucleotides line up with TRBD2. CDR1 is SEHNR, CDR2 FQNEAQ, per germline (reference sequence). This CDR3 comprises 19 residues. V lost 4 bases to trimming and J lost 6 bases; unmatched junction nucleotides: 18. CDR3 residues: CASSSLIGTSGKMADTQYF. CDR3 bases: TGTGCCAGCAGCTCCCTTATTGGGACTAGCGGAAAGATGGCGGATACGCAGTATTTT.

The chain links TRBV4-1 to TRBJ2-3, with a weak D call TRBD2 (7 bases). CDR3 length: 13 amino acids. Trimming cost V 3 bases and J 6 bases, with 10 bases left between them. CDR1 and CDR2 from the germline V gene are MGHRA and YSYEKL. The CDR3 DNA is TGCGCCAGCAGCCAGGGGAGGGGGGATACGCAGTATTTT. Translated, it gives CASSQGRGDTQYF.

The chain joins TRBV19 to TRBJ1-2; 8 bases line up with TRBD1. From germline, CDR1 is LNHDA and CDR2 SQIVND (reference sequence). The CDR3 loop spans 13 amino acids. V dropped 6 bases and J dropped 4; count of bases not matched to a gene: 4. CDR3 loop: CASSQGAVYGYTF. CDR3 nucleotide sequence: TGTGCCAGTAGCCAGGGGGCAGTCTATGGCTACACCTTC.

The CDR3 protein is CASTPTGTSGRNEQFF. The CDR3 DNA reads as TGTGCCAGCACCCCAACCGGGACTAGCGGGAGGAATGAGCAGTTCTTC. The V gene is TRBV7-9, the J gene TRBJ2-1; 15 bases fit TRBD2. Germline V lookup: CDR1 SEHNR, CDR2 FQNEAQ (reference sequence). The CDR3 has 16 amino acids. The ends lost 7 bases at V and 7 bases at J; junction bases unmatched: 8.

This chain connects TRBV9 to TRBJ2-1; 9 bases map to TRBD2. After removal of 4 bases from V and 8 bases from J, the junction contained 13 bases not matched to a gene. The CDR3 spans 16 residues. Germline V lookup: CDR1 SGDLS, CDR2 YYNGEE. CDR3 coding DNA: TGTGCCAGCAGCCCCCTTGGCGGGAGGGCCGTCCATGAGCAGTTCTTC. Its translation is CASSPLGGRAVHEQFF.